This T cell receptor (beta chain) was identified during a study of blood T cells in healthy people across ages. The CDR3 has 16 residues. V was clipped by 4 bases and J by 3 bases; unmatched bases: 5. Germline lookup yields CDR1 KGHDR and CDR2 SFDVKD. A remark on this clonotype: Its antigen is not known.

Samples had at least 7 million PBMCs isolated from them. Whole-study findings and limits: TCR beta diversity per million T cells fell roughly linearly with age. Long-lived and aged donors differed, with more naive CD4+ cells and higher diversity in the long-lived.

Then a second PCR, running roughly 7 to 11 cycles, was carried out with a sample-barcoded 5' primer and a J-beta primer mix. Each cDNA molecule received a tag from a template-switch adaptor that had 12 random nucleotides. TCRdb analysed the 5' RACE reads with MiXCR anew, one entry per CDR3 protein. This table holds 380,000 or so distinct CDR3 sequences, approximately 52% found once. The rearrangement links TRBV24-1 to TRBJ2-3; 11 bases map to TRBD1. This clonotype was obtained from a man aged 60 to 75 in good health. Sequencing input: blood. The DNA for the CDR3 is TGTGCCACCAGTGACCCAGGACAGGGGGCAACAGATACGCAGTATTTT. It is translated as CATSDPGQGATDTQYF.